Shown below are 13 T cell receptor beta chains from a single sample sequenced in a study of OX40 agonist ivuxolimab in advanced cancers. Sequencing was performed with immunoSEQ multiplex PCR; in TCRdb, only in-frame clones are kept and a portion is missing. The sample lists about 60,000 clones, more than 75% occurring once. The material sequenced was CD4+ or CD8+ T cells sorted from blood, taken in a trial of the OX40 agonist ivuxolimab. Every receptor here comes from an adult with an advanced solid tumor such as melanoma, head and neck, liver or kidney cancer.

There are a few counts of this clone. This chain uses TRBV15 with TRBJ1-4, with 7 bases lining up with TRBD1. Germline CDR1 LNHNV, CDR2 YYDKDF (reference sequence). The junction had 7 bases not matched to a gene; V was cut back by 5 bases and J by 1 base. The CDR3 covers 16 residues. The CDR3 loop reads CATSGRTGETNEKLFF. The CDR3 coding sequence is TGTGCCACCAGCGGTAGGACAGGTGAAACTAATGAAAAACTGTTTTTT.

CDR3 in DNA: TGTGCCAGCAGCCTCGGGACTAGAAGGGCGCGGTCCTACAATGAGCAGTTCTTC. This codes for CASSLGTRRARSYNEQFF. The genes are TRBV11-3 and TRBJ2-1, with TRBD2 matching 8 bases. The CDR3 runs to 18 residues. With 5 bases clipped from V and 1 base from J, the junction kept 13 bases outside the gene matches. The germline gives CDR1 SGHNT, CDR2 YENEEA.

The CDR3 protein is CASSYSFSGANVLTF. The CDR3 DNA is TGTGCCAGCAGTTACAGCTTCTCTGGGGCCAACGTCCTGACTTTC. The rearrangement links TRBV6-5 to TRBJ2-6; no clear D. V lost 2 bases and J lost 0, with 5 bases in between. The CDR3 is 15 amino acids. In germline, CDR1 is MNHEY, CDR2 SVGAGI.

The chain couples TRBV5-6 to TRBJ2-4; D gene uncertain. Germline V gene lookup returns CDR1 SGHDT and CDR2 YYEEEE. The CDR3 has 14 residues. V lost 3 bases and J 11 bases, leaving 18 bases between the germline ends. DNA for the CDR3: TGTGCCAGCAGCTACTTAACCTCCTCACGAGTTCAGTACTTC. It specifies CASSYLTSSRVQYF.

The chain has TRBV18 and TRBJ1-1; TRBD1 is a possible D gene (5 bases). V was trimmed by 4 bases and J by 7 bases, leaving 10 bases between them. CDR1 is KGHSH, CDR2 LQKENI, per germline. The CDR3 is made up of 12 amino acids. CDR3 nucleotide sequence: TGTGCCAGCTCACGCGGGGGGGGTGAAGCTTTCTTT. It codes for CASSRGGGEAFF.

This sequence joins TRBV10-3 and TRBJ1-1, with D maybe TRBD1 (5 bases). This CDR3 has 12 amino acids. The germline CDR1 and CDR2 sequences are ENHRY and SYGVKD. V lost 8 bases and J 2 bases, leaving 9 bases between the germline ends. CDR3 DNA: TGTGCCATCCGCGACAGAAACACTGAAGCTTTCTTT. Its translation: CAIRDRNTEAFF.

V usage is TRBV6-5 and J usage is TRBJ2-3; the match to TRBD2 covers 7 bases. CDR1 is MNHEY, CDR2 SVGAGI, per germline. The junction had 13 bases not matched to a gene; V was cut back by 7 bases and J by 6 bases. This CDR3 has 15 amino acids. Here the CDR3 DNA reads TGTGCCAGCACCCTGGGGAGGGGAGTCAGGGATACGCAGTATTTT. It codes for CASTLGRGVRDTQYF.

The J gene is TRBJ2-7, the V gene TRBV6-1; either TRBD1 or TRBD2 may supply D (5 bases each). The CDR3 is 13 amino acids. Per the germline V gene, CDR1 is MNHNS and CDR2 is SASEGT. V gave up 6 bases and J gave up 2 bases, with 11 bases separating them. CDR3 sequence reads: CASRGTRPYEQYF. The CDR3 DNA is TGTGCCAGCAGGGGGACCAGGCCCTACGAGCAGTACTTC.

The gene calls are TRBV4-2 and TRBJ2-7; no clear D. CDR1 LGHNA and CDR2 YNFKEQ come from the germline V gene. The CDR3 loop spans 13 amino acids. V was shortened by 1 base and J by 3 bases, with 7 bases between the two germline ends. CDR3 loop: CASSQAGYYEQYF. CDR3 in DNA: TGTGCCAGCAGCCAAGCCGGGTACTACGAGCAGTACTTC.

V is TRBV30 and J is TRBJ2-5; the D call may be TRBD1 or TRBD2 (5 bases each). Trimming left V 3 bases short and J 7 bases short, with 18 bases between. This CDR3 contains 14 residues. Germline CDR1 is GTSNPN and CDR2 is SVGIG (reference sequence). This CDR3 reads CAWSPMGDGATQYF. The CDR3 DNA is TGTGCCTGGAGCCCCATGGGGGATGGCGCGACCCAGTACTTC.

The chain couples TRBV6-6 to TRBJ2-7, with D maybe TRBD2 (6 bases). The CDR3 runs to 11 residues. Trimming left V 6 bases short and J 5 bases short, with 8 bases between. Germline CDR1 and CDR2: MNHNY and SVGAGI (reference sequence). The CDR3 DNA reads TGTGCCAGCAGGGACTACAACGAGCAGTACTTC. Its translation: CASRDYNEQYF.

J is TRBJ2-6 and V is TRBV5-1, with D perhaps TRBD2 (5 bases). Per germline, CDR1 SGHRS and CDR2 YFSETQ. V was trimmed by 6 bases and J by 4 bases, leaving 8 bases between them. This CDR3 region has 13 residues. The CDR3 DNA reads TGCGCCAGCATGGAGGACGGGGCCAACGTCCTGACTTTC. Translation: CASMEDGANVLTF. Filled out from reference TRBV5-1 and TRBJ2-6, the complete variable domain reads KAGVTQTPRYLIKTRGQQVTLSCSPISGHRSVSWYQQTPGQGLQFLFEYFSETQRNKGNFPGRFSGRQFSNSRSEMNVSTLELGDSALYLCASMEDGANVLTFGAGSRLTVL.

The rearrangement joins TRBV5-6 to TRBJ2-1; 8 bases are shared with TRBD1. The CDR3 totals 14 residues. The germline V gene encodes CDR1 SGHDT and CDR2 YYEEEE. V trimming: 5 bases; J trimming: 4 bases; junction bases outside the gene matches: 5. The CDR3 reads CASRPGQEYNEQFF. The CDR3 bases are TGTGCCAGCAGGCCGGGACAGGAATACAATGAGCAGTTCTTC.